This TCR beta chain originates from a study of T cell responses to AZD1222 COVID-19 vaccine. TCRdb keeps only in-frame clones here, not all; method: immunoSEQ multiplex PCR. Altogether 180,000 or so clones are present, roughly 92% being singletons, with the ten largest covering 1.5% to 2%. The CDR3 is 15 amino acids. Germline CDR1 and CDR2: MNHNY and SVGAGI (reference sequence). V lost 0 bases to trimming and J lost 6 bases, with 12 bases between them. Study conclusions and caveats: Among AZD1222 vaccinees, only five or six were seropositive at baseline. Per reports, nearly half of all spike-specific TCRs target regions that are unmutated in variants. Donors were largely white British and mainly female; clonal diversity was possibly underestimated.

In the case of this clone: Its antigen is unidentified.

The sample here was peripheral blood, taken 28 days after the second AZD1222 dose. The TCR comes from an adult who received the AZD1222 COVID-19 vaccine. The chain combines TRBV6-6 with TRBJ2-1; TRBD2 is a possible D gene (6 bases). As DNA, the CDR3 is TGTGCCAGCAGTTACTCACCTAGCGTACCCAATGAGCAGTTCTTC. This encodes CASSYSPSVPNEQFF.